These 28 T cell receptor beta chains share one sample of origin, sequenced in a study of vaccination and CD4 T cells after COVID-19. Sequencing of DNA taken from cultured CD4+ T cells relied on the Oncomine TCR Beta short-read assay. TCRdb redid the calling of the PCR reads with MiXCR, one entry per CDR3 protein. The sample holds about 24,000 distinct CDR3 sequences, under 40% seen once. Time point in this sample: late sampling 161 to 241 days after vaccination in a few convalescent patients. Described treatment: roughly 11-day PBMC culture with coronavirus spike peptide pools or control peptides (ViraFEST assay). Their cognate antigens are unknown. The source was CD4+ T cells from blood, cultured in vitro, collected about 7 months after SARS-CoV-2 vaccination. Receptor source: a human donor who had recovered from COVID-19.

This clonotype was found a few times. The chain uses TRBV7-3 and TRBJ1-1; 9 bases agree with TRBD1. The CDR3 has 13 residues. The V gene end was trimmed by 5 bases and the J gene end by 11 bases; junction bases not matched to a gene: 9. Germline values: CDR1 SGHTA, CDR2 FQGTGA. The chain's CDR3 is CASSPRGDRDAFF. The CDR3 nucleotides read TGTGCCAGCAGCCCGCGAGGGGACAGGGACGCTTTCTTT. The complete variable domain, with remaining parts taken from reference TRBV7-3 and TRBJ1-1, reads GAGVSQTPSNKVTEKGKYVELRCDPISGHTALYWYRQSLGQGPEFLIYFQGTGAADDSGLPNDRFFAVRPEGSVSTLKIQRTERGDSAVYLCASSPRGDRDAFFGQGTRLTVV.

This clonotype was counted between two and nine times. The chain employs TRBV28 and TRBJ1-5; tentatively, D is TRBD1 (5 bases). The CDR3 extends over 15 amino acids. Germline CDR1 is MDHEN and CDR2 is SYDVKM. The V gene lost 3 bases and the J gene lost 5 bases, with 14 bases spanning the gap. This CDR3 reads CASSLGALGDQPQHF. In DNA form, the CDR3 reads TGTGCCAGCAGTTTGGGCGCACTGGGGGATCAGCCCCAGCATTTT.

The chain links TRBV20-1 to TRBJ2-7; 11 nucleotides align to TRBD2. V shed 5 bases, J shed 4 bases, and the junction held 4 bases outside the gene matches. Germline assignment: CDR1 DFQATT and CDR2 SNEGSKA (reference sequence). CDR3 length: 13 residues. The CDR3 bases are TGCAGTGCTCGGGGACTAGCGGATTACGAGCAGTACTTC. As protein: CSARGLADYEQYF.

Within the sample, this clonotype is medium-sized (0.01 to 0.1%). This chain uses TRBV20-1 with TRBJ1-3; 7 bases are shared with TRBD1. V was clipped by 6 bases and J by 4 bases; unmatched bases: 9. In germline, CDR1 is DFQATT, CDR2 SNEGSKA (reference sequence). The CDR3 runs to 14 residues. The CDR3 is CSAQGGAGGNTIYF. The CDR3 DNA sequence: TGCAGTGCACAAGGGGGCGCAGGAGGAAACACCATATATTTT.

This clonotype was detected only a few times. The gene calls are TRBV7-3 and TRBJ2-3, with D tentatively TRBD2 (6 bases). This CDR3 has 13 amino acids. Per germline, CDR1 SGHTA and CDR2 FQGTGA. Trimming pared 6 bases from V and 8 bases from J, leaving 15 bases between. Here the CDR3 reads CASRLGLGGTQYF. The CDR3 nucleotides read TGTGCCAGCAGGCTCGGGCTGGGAGGTACGCAGTATTTT.

The V call is TRBV28, the J call TRBJ1-1; 10 nucleotides match TRBD1. This CDR3 has 15 amino acids. CDR1 and CDR2 (germline): MDHEN, SYDVKM. Trimming took 5 bases from V and 3 from J; bases not matched to a gene: 6. Written as DNA, the CDR3 is TGTGCCAGCAGTGCGACAGGGGGCGCTCACACTGAAGCTTTCTTT. Encoded protein: CASSATGGAHTEAFF.

This chain uses TRBV28 with TRBJ1-5; a weak D match, TRBD1 (5 bases). Germline V lookup: CDR1 MDHEN, CDR2 SYDVKM. CDR3 length: 14 amino acids. Trimming left V 8 bases short and J 5 bases short, with 16 bases between. The CDR3 DNA reads TGTGCCAGCGGGTTCTTGGAGGGGTATCAGCCCCAGCATTTT. It is translated as CASGFLEGYQPQHF.

This clonotype has a handful of counts. The genes are TRBV20-1 and TRBJ2-6; TRBD1 matches 7 bases. The CDR3 sequence is 16 residues long. Losses at the gene ends were 0 bases for V and 2 bases for J; bases not matched to a gene: 4. CDR1 and CDR2 (germline): DFQATT, SNEGSKA (reference sequence). The DNA for the CDR3 is TGCAGTGCTAGAGATCTAACAGGGGCTGGGGCCAACGTCCTGACTTTC. This sequence encodes CSARDLTGAGANVLTF.

This clonotype was detected only a few times. The CDR3 coding sequence is TGCAGCGTTGATCTACGCGGTAACTATGGCTACACCTTC. Translation gives CSVDLRGNYGYTF. The chain joins TRBV29-1 to TRBJ1-2; D is undetermined. Germline loops: CDR1 SQVTM, CDR2 ANQGSEA. V lost 3 bases to trimming and J lost 1 base, with 9 bases between them. The CDR3 is 13 amino acids.

In its sample, this clonotype was seen a few times. The J gene is TRBJ1-6, the V gene TRBV20-1; 7 nucleotides match TRBD1. This CDR3 has 12 residues. Germline CDR1 and CDR2: DFQATT and SNEGSKA (reference sequence). J was trimmed by 9 bases and V by 7 bases; bases with no gene match: 6. CDR3 nucleotide sequence: TGCAGTGACCCGGGACAGAGTTCACCCCTCCACTTT. It encodes CSDPGQSSPLHF.

The chain combines TRBV20-1 with TRBJ1-2; 9 nucleotides align to TRBD1. This CDR3 spans 14 amino acids. Germline CDR1 and CDR2: DFQATT and SNEGSKA (reference sequence). J gave up 2 bases and V 0 bases, and 1 base lay outside the gene matches. CDR3 bases: TGCAGTGCTAGAGATACAGGGGGCAACTATGGCTACACCTTC. Protein: CSARDTGGNYGYTF.

V usage is TRBV24-1 and J usage is TRBJ2-1, with TRBD1 identical over 7 bases. The J segment lost 0 bases and the V segment lost 5 bases, leaving 9 bases of the junction unmatched. CDR3 size: 17 residues. The germline V gene has CDR1 KGHDR and CDR2 SFDVKD. CDR3 DNA sequence: TGTGCCACCAGTGCACCCGGGACAGCGAGCTCCTACAATGAGCAGTTCTTC. This codes for CATSAPGTASSYNEQFF.

The V call is TRBV6-2 or TRBV6-3, the J call TRBJ1-2; 8 nucleotides align to TRBD1. V lost 0 bases to trimming and J lost 2 bases; unmatched junction nucleotides: 2. CDR3 length: 15 residues. Germline V gene sequence: CDR1 MNHEY, CDR2 SVGEGT. In nucleotides, the CDR3 is TGTGCCAGCAGTTACTCGGGACAGGTCAACTATGGCTACACCTTC. It yields the protein CASSYSGQVNYGYTF.

The V and J genes are TRBV19 and TRBJ2-7; 7 bases line up with TRBD1. With 5 bases clipped from V and 2 bases from J, the junction kept 9 bases outside the gene matches. The germline V gene encodes CDR1 LNHDA and CDR2 SQIVND (reference sequence). The CDR3 totals 15 residues. CDR3 residues: CASSAMTGSPYEQYF. CDR3 DNA: TGTGCCAGTAGTGCAATGACAGGGTCACCCTACGAGCAGTACTTC.

The genes are TRBV7-3 and TRBJ2-7; D may match TRBD1 or TRBD2 (5 bases each). From germline, CDR1 is SGHTA and CDR2 FQGTGA. Between the trimmed V and J ends, which lost 2 bases and 2 bases, there was a span of 13 bases. The CDR3 runs to 15 residues. The CDR3 loop reads CASSLAPGPTYEQYF. CDR3 coding DNA: TGTGCCAGCAGCTTAGCCCCGGGACCTACCTACGAGCAGTACTTC.

This chain uses TRBV27 with TRBJ2-1; 10 nucleotides align to TRBD2. Trimming at V came to 10 bases and at J to 7 bases, leaving 16 bases not matched to a gene. This CDR3 comprises 16 residues. Germline V gene lookup returns CDR1 MNHEY and CDR2 SMNVEV (reference sequence). CDR3 DNA sequence: TGTGCCACCCGCTTTCTGTCCGGACTAGCGGTAAATGAGCAGTTCTTC. This translates into CATRFLSGLAVNEQFF.

This clonotype has a handful of counts. The chain couples TRBV7-2 to TRBJ1-2, with TRBD1 identical over 9 bases. V was pared by 3 bases and J by 8 bases, with 7 bases of the junction left unmatched. Germline V gene sequence: CDR1 SGHTA, CDR2 FQGNSA. This CDR3 has 14 residues. Here the CDR3 DNA reads TGTGCCAGCAGCTTCTTACAGGGGGCCTACGGCTACACCTTC. This gives the protein CASSFLQGAYGYTF.

The V call is TRBV7-9, the J call TRBJ1-2, with TRBD1 matching over 10 bases. Germline-derived CDR1 and CDR2 are SEHNR and FQNEAQ (reference sequence). V trimming: 1 base; J trimming: 4 bases; junction bases outside the gene matches: 0. The CDR3 has 14 residues. This CDR3 is CASSLGTGGYGYTF. DNA of the CDR3: TGTGCCAGCAGCTTAGGGACAGGGGGCTATGGCTACACCTTC. Full variable domain (outside the CDR3, taken from reference TRBV7-9 and TRBJ1-2): DTGVSQNPRHKITKRGQNVTFRCDPISEHNRLYWYRQTLGQGPEFLTYFQNEAQLEKSRLLSDRFSAERPKGSFSTLEIQRTEQGDSAMYLCASSLGTGGYGYTFGSGTRLTVV.

This clonotype was detected only a few times. Here the CDR3 reads CASNRGGYEQYF. CDR3 nucleotides: TGTGCCAGCAACAGGGGGGGTTACGAGCAGTACTTC. The gene calls are TRBV28 and TRBJ2-7; a possible D gene is TRBD1 (8 bases). V was cut by 7 bases and J by 4 bases, with 11 bases left in between. Germline CDR1 and CDR2: MDHEN and SYDVKM. The CDR3 is made up of 12 amino acids.

J is TRBJ2-3 and V is TRBV20-1; D remains ambiguous. CDR1 is DFQATT and CDR2 is SNEGSKA in the germline V gene (reference sequence). V lost 1 base and J 4 bases, leaving 6 bases between the germline ends. The CDR3 is made up of 12 amino acids. The CDR3 DNA is TGCAGTGCTAGAGTATTGCCAGATACGCAGTATTTT. Translated: CSARVLPDTQYF.

By sample fraction, this clonotype is medium-sized. The chain has TRBV11-2 and TRBJ1-1, with D possibly being TRBD1 (5 bases). Trimming took 5 bases from V and 1 from J, leaving 14 bases between them. The CDR3 loop spans 15 amino acids. Per germline, CDR1 SGHAT and CDR2 FQNNGV. The CDR3 protein is CASSDPTTGNTEAFF. The CDR3 bases are TGTGCCAGCAGCGACCCGACTACAGGGAACACTGAAGCTTTCTTT.

The table lists this clonotype with a few counts. The chain has TRBV28 and TRBJ2-7; TRBD2 might be the D (7 bases). CDR1 is MDHEN and CDR2 is SYDVKM in the germline V gene. The V end lost 7 bases, the J end lost 3 bases, and 16 bases lay between the germline ends. The CDR3 totals 14 residues. The DNA for the CDR3 is TGTGCCAGCACCAAGGGAGGGGGGATCTACGAGCAGTACTTC. Encoded protein: CASTKGGGIYEQYF.

The J gene is TRBJ2-3, the V gene TRBV20-1, with 9 positions matching TRBD2. CDR1 is DFQATT, CDR2 SNEGSKA, per germline (reference sequence). V shed 4 bases, J shed 4 bases, and the junction held 18 bases outside the gene matches. CDR3 length equals 18 residues. The CDR3 region has the DNA TGCAGTGCTAAGACCGGGACTAGCAGGAGGGCGCGCCCAGATACGCAGTATTTT. Its protein product is CSAKTGTSRRARPDTQYF.

This clonotype came up a few times. This chain uses TRBV7-2 with TRBJ1-1; 7 nucleotides match TRBD1. Trimming cost V 4 bases and J 4 bases; bases outside gene matches: 9. The length of the CDR3 is 15 residues. Germline CDR1 and CDR2: SGHTA and FQGNSA. CDR3 DNA sequence: TGTGCCAGCAGCTCATACAGGGGATTGAGCACTGAAGCTTTCTTT. Protein: CASSSYRGLSTEAFF.

The genes are TRBV14 and TRBJ2-7; D is possibly TRBD1 (5 bases). The CDR3 totals 13 residues. Germline V gene sequence: CDR1 SGHDN, CDR2 FVKESK. The V and J ends lost 1 base and 2 bases respectively, with 6 bases between them. The CDR3 nucleotides read TGTGCCAGCAGCCAAGGGGGCCCCTACGAGCAGTACTTC. Translated, it gives CASSQGGPYEQYF. Drawing the rest from reference TRBV14 and TRBJ2-7, the complete variable domain is EAGVTQFPSHSVIEKGQTVTLRCDPISGHDNLYWYRRVMGKEIKFLLHFVKESKQDESGMPNNRFLAERTGGTYSTLKVQPAELEDSGVYFCASSQGGPYEQYFGPGTRLTVT.

This chain joins TRBV20-1 and TRBJ1-1, with 9 positions matching TRBD1. The CDR3 loop spans 12 amino acids. Germline lookup yields CDR1 DFQATT and CDR2 SNEGSKA (reference sequence). With V trimmed by 6 bases and J by 8 bases, 7 bases remained unmatched. The CDR3 DNA follows: TGCAGTGCCAGGACAGGGGTTAGGGAAGCTTTCTTT. Translated: CSARTGVREAFF.

The chain carries TRBV15 and TRBJ2-7; D gene uncertain. Trimming stripped 0 bases from V and 4 bases from J, with 7 bases between. The germline V gene has CDR1 LNHNV and CDR2 YYDKDF (reference sequence). This CDR3 is 13 amino acids long. The CDR3, as DNA: TGTGCCACCAGCAGAGATGTCCAATACGAGCAGTACTTC. Its translation is CATSRDVQYEQYF.

Only one count was recorded for this clonotype. The gene calls are TRBV5-1 and TRBJ1-2, with D tentatively TRBD1 (6 bases). The germline CDR1 and CDR2 sequences are SGHRS and YFSETQ. V lost 7 bases and J lost 4, with 17 bases in between. This CDR3 has 14 amino acids. CDR3 sequence: CASGRDTGGYGYTF. CDR3 DNA: TGCGCCAGCGGCCGGGACACTGGAGGCTATGGCTACACCTTC.